These 9 T cell receptor beta chains came from one sample sequenced in a study of identical twins. Using its own MiXCR run on the 5' RACE reads, TCRdb lists one record per CDR3 protein. There are roughly 250,000 distinct CDR3 sequences in the sample; roughly an eighth occur only once, and about 9% lies in the top ten. What was sequenced was memory (CD45RO+) T cells sorted from blood. The receptors were gathered from a woman aged 18-30 years in good health.

The chain joins TRBV5-1 to TRBJ2-7, with a possible D match to TRBD2 (6 bases). The V and J ends lost 2 bases and 6 bases respectively, with 18 bases between them. Germline V gene sequence: CDR1 SGHRS, CDR2 YFSETQ. The CDR3 has 15 residues. The CDR3 sequence: CASSLSPAGSREQYF. Written as DNA, the CDR3 is TGCGCCAGCAGCTTATCCCCTGCGGGGTCTCGCGAGCAGTACTTC.

In its sample, this clonotype was seen a few times. J is TRBJ2-7 and V is TRBV14; unclear D gene. Germline lookup yields CDR1 SGHDN and CDR2 FVKESK. V lost 1 base to trimming and J lost 1 base, with 14 bases between them. This CDR3 spans 16 amino acids. The CDR3 bases are TGTGCCAGCAGCCAAGCTGAAGGGCAAGGTTCCTACGAGCAGTACTTC. Protein product: CASSQAEGQGSYEQYF. Filled out from reference TRBV14 and TRBJ2-7, the complete variable domain reads EAGVTQFPSHSVIEKGQTVTLRCDPISGHDNLYWYRRVMGKEIKFLLHFVKESKQDESGMPNNRFLAERTGGTYSTLKVQPAELEDSGVYFCASSQAEGQGSYEQYFGPGTRLTVT.

This chain links TRBV9 with TRBJ2-3, with D unclear. V dropped 5 bases and J dropped 2 bases, with 9 bases sitting between them. Germline V CDR1 and CDR2: SGDLS, YYNGEE. The CDR3 has 13 residues. CDR3 in amino acids: CASSRVHTDTQYF. For the CDR3, the DNA is TGTGCCAGCAGTCGGGTTCACACAGATACGCAGTATTTT.

This clonotype was detected only a few times. V gene TRBV20-1 combines with J gene TRBJ1-1; 7 bases map to TRBD1. The germline gives CDR1 DFQATT, CDR2 SNEGSKA (reference sequence). Unmatched junction bases numbered 9, after V lost 1 base and J lost 4 bases. The length of the CDR3 is 15 residues. CDR3 coding DNA: TGCAGTGCTAGAGCTGGCCTTAGGACAGGCACTGAAGCTTTCTTT. It yields the protein CSARAGLRTGTEAFF.

Ten or more counts support this clonotype. This chain connects TRBV7-9 to TRBJ2-7; 11 bases align to TRBD2. This CDR3 is built from 16 residues. The germline V gene encodes CDR1 SEHNR and CDR2 FQNEAQ (reference sequence). With 5 bases clipped from V and 7 bases from J, the junction kept 13 bases outside the gene matches. CDR3 bases: TGTGCCAGCAGCCCGAGACCGGGACTAGCGGTGAAGGAGCAGTACTTC. It specifies CASSPRPGLAVKEQYF.

The chain couples TRBV29-1 to TRBJ1-2, with 7 positions matching TRBD1. Germline lookup yields CDR1 SQVTM and CDR2 ANQGSEA. This CDR3 contains 13 residues. With V trimmed by 3 bases and J by 8 bases, 9 bases remained unmatched. CDR3 in DNA: TGCAGCGTTGAGTATCACAGGGGAGAGGGCTACACCTTC. As protein: CSVEYHRGEGYTF.

This clonotype was picked up a small number of times. The rearrangement uses TRBV5-1 and TRBJ1-1, with a weak D call TRBD1 (6 bases). CDR1 and CDR2 from the germline V gene are SGHRS and YFSETQ. V was pared by 2 bases and J by 4 bases, with 12 bases between. The CDR3 contains 14 residues. CDR3 amino acids: CASSFGGHGTEAFF. In DNA, the CDR3 is TGCGCCAGCAGCTTTGGGGGGCACGGCACTGAAGCTTTCTTT.

This clonotype occurred a few times. The V gene is TRBV29-1, the J gene TRBJ1-2, with 7 bases aligning to TRBD1. This CDR3 contains 11 residues. Germline CDR1 SQVTM, CDR2 ANQGSEA. As DNA, the CDR3 is TGCACCTCACAGGGGAACTATGGCTACACCTTC. As protein: CTSQGNYGYTF.

This clonotype has a handful of counts. This chain uses TRBV5-5 with TRBJ2-2, with 10 bases aligning to TRBD2. The CDR3 is 17 residues long. CDR1 and CDR2 (germline): SGHKS, YYEKEE (reference sequence). V was clipped by 4 bases and J by 9 bases; unmatched bases: 15. The CDR3 nucleotides read TGTGCCAGCAGCGCGGACTTGGCGGTAGCGGGGGGCTGGGAGCTGTTTTTT. Translating it yields CASSADLAVAGGWELFF.